The 27 T cell receptor beta chains in this list originate from one sample, sequenced in a study of CD49a tissue-resident CD8 T cells in human skin. Sequencing was performed with immunoSEQ multiplex PCR; in TCRdb, only in-frame clones are kept and a portion is missing. The table has about 1,500 clones, around 62% seen once; the top ten hold roughly 30%. Sequenced sample: CLA- CD8+ effector memory T cells sorted from blood. The source of these receptors is a human donor in good health.

This rearrangement joins TRBV6-6 to TRBJ1-4; D might be TRBD1 (5 bases). The CDR3 extends over 14 amino acids. Between the trimmed V and J ends, which lost 1 base and 8 bases, there was a span of 11 bases. From germline, CDR1 is MNHNY and CDR2 SVGAGI (reference sequence). The chain's CDR3 is CASSYLGEFEKLFF. CDR3 sequence (DNA): TGTGCCAGCAGTTACTTAGGGGAATTCGAAAAACTGTTTTTT.

A few counts support this clone. The gene calls are TRBV5-6 and TRBJ2-1; 8 bases fit TRBD2. This CDR3 is 15 amino acids long. V dropped 1 base and J dropped 4; count of bases not matched to a gene: 4. From germline, CDR1 is SGHDT and CDR2 YYEEEE. The CDR3 loop is CASSLIPSGYNEQFF. CDR3 DNA sequence: TGTGCCAGCAGCTTGATTCCTAGCGGGTACAATGAGCAGTTCTTC.

The chain uses TRBV6-4 and TRBJ2-3, with 7 bases aligning to TRBD2. In germline, CDR1 is MRHNA, CDR2 SNTAGT. The CDR3 is 14 residues long. V lost 3 bases and J lost 3; bases outside the gene matches: 3. Here the CDR3 DNA reads TGTGCCAGCAGTGATGCGGGAGAGACAGATACGCAGTATTTT. Translating gives CASSDAGETDTQYF.

V usage is TRBV30 and J usage is TRBJ2-7; D may be TRBD1 (5 bases). Trimming took 4 bases from V and 0 from J, leaving 10 bases between them. Germline V gene lookup returns CDR1 GTSNPN and CDR2 SVGIG (reference sequence). The CDR3 runs to 13 residues. The CDR3 spells CAWTLGVSYEQYF. Here the CDR3 DNA reads TGTGCCTGGACCCTAGGGGTCTCCTACGAGCAGTACTTC.

This clone showed up just once. CDR3 nucleotide sequence: TGTGCCAGCAGCCGGGGGACCGGGGAGCTGTTTTTT. Residues: CASSRGTGELFF. V usage is TRBV7-9 and J usage is TRBJ2-2; D perhaps matches TRBD2 (6 bases). Germline CDR1 reads SEHNR; CDR2 reads FQNEAQ (reference sequence). Between the trimmed V and J ends, which lost 5 bases and 5 bases, there was a span of 6 bases. The CDR3 runs 12 residues. Full variable domain (missing parts from reference TRBV7-9 and TRBJ2-2): DTGVSQNPRHKITKRGQNVTFRCDPISEHNRLYWYRQTLGQGPEFLTYFQNEAQLEKSRLLSDRFSAERPKGSFSTLEIQRTEQGDSAMYLCASSRGTGELFFGEGSRLTVL.

The chain joins TRBV6-1 to TRBJ2-5; TRBD2 is a possible D gene (7 bases). The length of the CDR3 is 15 residues. Germline CDR1 reads MNHNS; CDR2 reads SASEGT. Trimming stripped 2 bases from V and 5 bases from J, with 15 bases between. The CDR3 bases are TGTGCCAGCAGTGAATTTGGAGGGGGGGCGGAGACCCAGTACTTC. This gives the protein CASSEFGGGAETQYF.

The V gene is TRBV27, the J gene TRBJ1-2; D is unresolved. Germline V gene lookup returns CDR1 MNHEY and CDR2 SMNVEV (reference sequence). V lost 4 bases to trimming and J lost 4 bases, with 10 bases between them. The CDR3 spans 13 residues. This chain's CDR3 is CASSSAGTYGYTF. The CDR3 DNA is TGTGCCAGCAGTTCGGCGGGCACCTATGGCTACACCTTC.

The V and J genes are TRBV6-4 and TRBJ2-2; the D is unclear. The CDR3 runs 13 residues. The V end was cut by 2 bases, the J end by 5 bases, with 6 bases between. The germline CDR1 and CDR2 sequences are MRHNA and SNTAGT. The CDR3 here is CASSDTPTGELFF. The DNA for the CDR3 is TGTGCCAGCAGTGACACACCAACCGGGGAGCTGTTTTTT.

V is TRBV2 and J is TRBJ2-7; the match to TRBD1 covers 10 bases. The germline V gene encodes CDR1 SNHLY and CDR2 FYNNEI. V shed 7 bases and J 0 bases; nucleotides not matched to a gene: 9. The CDR3 runs to 16 residues. The CDR3 loop reads CASIIRDRGPSYEQYF. The CDR3 nucleotides are TGTGCCAGCATTATCCGGGACAGGGGCCCCTCCTACGAGCAGTACTTC.

There are a few counts of this clone. The chain combines TRBV10-3 with TRBJ2-2; D unclear. CDR3 size: 14 residues. Trimming cost V 3 bases and J 5 bases, with 10 bases left between them. Germline V gene data show CDR1 as ENHRY and CDR2 as SYGVKD. The CDR3 DNA is TGTGCCATCAGTGATGGGTTGGAGACCGGGGAGCTGTTTTTT. Translation: CAISDGLETGELFF.

This clone was observed once. The V and J genes are TRBV15 and TRBJ2-6; D not certain. The CDR3 sequence is 16 residues long. Trimming stripped 0 bases from V and 1 base from J, with 7 bases between. CDR1 is LNHNV and CDR2 is YYDKDF in the germline V gene (reference sequence). DNA of the CDR3: TGTGCCACCAGCAGAGATCGTCAGTCTGGGGCCAACGTCCTGACTTTC. This encodes CATSRDRQSGANVLTF.

This chain uses TRBV13 with TRBJ2-1; 11 positions agree with TRBD2. The junction had 15 bases not matched to a gene; V was cut back by 5 bases and J by 9 bases. Germline CDR1 is PRHDT and CDR2 is FYEKMQ (reference sequence). The CDR3 is made up of 17 amino acids. CDR3 DNA: TGTGCCAGCAGCCCGGAACTGACTAGCGGGGAGCAGGGTGAGCAGTTCTTC. Amino acid sequence: CASSPELTSGEQGEQFF. The whole variable domain, remainder taken from reference TRBV13 and TRBJ2-1, is AAGVIQSPRHLIKEKRETATLKCYPIPRHDTVYWYQQGPGQDPQFLISFYEKMQSDKGSIPDRFSAQQFSDYHSELNMSSLELGDSALYFCASSPELTSGEQGEQFFGPGTRLTVL.

The gene calls are TRBV9 and TRBJ2-5; D gene unclear. CDR3 length: 14 residues. The germline CDR1 and CDR2 sequences are SGDLS and YYNGEE. Trimming stripped 0 bases from V and 5 bases from J, with 11 bases between. The CDR3 loop reads CASSVGGTRETQYF. The CDR3 nucleotides are TGTGCCAGCAGCGTAGGCGGTACGAGGGAGACCCAGTACTTC.

The chain joins TRBV6-1 to TRBJ1-1; D might be TRBD1 (6 bases). Trimming shortened V by 1 base and J by 0 bases, and 6 bases separated the two germline ends. The CDR3 is made up of 14 amino acids. Germline CDR1 and CDR2: MNHNS and SASEGT. This CDR3 is CASSEGDMNTEAFF. The CDR3 region has the DNA TGTGCCAGCAGTGAAGGGGACATGAACACTGAAGCTTTCTTT.

The V gene is TRBV28, the J gene TRBJ2-5; the match to TRBD2 covers 7 bases. This CDR3 is built from 14 residues. The junction had 6 bases not matched to a gene; V was cut back by 5 bases and J by 3 bases. The germline V gene has CDR1 MDHEN and CDR2 SYDVKM. The CDR3 DNA follows: TGTGCCAGCAGTGTCCCTAGCGGAGAAGAGACCCAGTACTTC. As protein: CASSVPSGEETQYF.

The chain couples TRBV6-4 to TRBJ2-3, with TRBD2 as a possible D gene (6 bases). Germline V gives CDR1 MRHNA, CDR2 SNTAGT. CDR3 length equals 14 residues. The V and J ends lost 5 bases and 4 bases respectively, with 13 bases between them. CDR3 nucleotides: TGTGCCAGCAGTCATAGCGGAGAAGCAGATACGCAGTATTTT. It is translated as CASSHSGEADTQYF.

The chain joins TRBV6-1 to TRBJ2-7; 12 positions match TRBD2. The CDR3 sequence is 14 residues long. V shed 2 bases, J shed 5 bases, and the junction held 1 base outside the gene matches. The germline CDR1 and CDR2 sequences are MNHNS and SASEGT. DNA for the CDR3: TGTGCCAGCAGTGAACTAGCGGGAGGGCACGAGCAGTACTTC. Residues: CASSELAGGHEQYF.

Only one count was recorded for this clone. J is TRBJ2-1 and V is TRBV6-4; 12 bases are shared with TRBD2. The CDR3 runs to 15 residues. The V gene's germline CDR1 is MRHNA and CDR2 SNTAGT. The V and J ends lost 6 bases and 8 bases, in that order; junction bases with no gene match: 8. The CDR3 loop is CASSPTSGSADEQFF. The CDR3 DNA reads as TGTGCCAGCAGCCCGACTAGCGGGAGTGCCGATGAGCAGTTCTTC.

Here the CDR3 DNA reads TGTGCCAGCAGCCCAAAGACAGGGGGCCCCACTGAAGCTTTCTTT. It is translated as CASSPKTGGPTEAFF. This chain joins TRBV7-9 and TRBJ1-1; TRBD1 agrees at 10 bases. Germline V gene lookup returns CDR1 SEHNR and CDR2 FQNEAQ (reference sequence). Trimming at V came to 5 bases and at J to 4 bases, leaving 7 bases not matched to a gene. This CDR3 region has 15 residues.

About this clone: The junction and the germline gene differ at one end; a read error may be behind it. The chain combines TRBV7-9 with TRBJ2-5; 8 bases fit TRBD2. The germline V gene has CDR1 SEHNR and CDR2 FQNEAQ (reference sequence). The CDR3 loop spans 15 amino acids. CDR3 nucleotide sequence: TGTGCCAGCAACGAGATAGCGGGAAGACAAGAGACCCGGTACTTC. This codes for CASNEIAGRQETRYF.

V usage is TRBV5-1 and J usage is TRBJ2-1, with D perhaps matching TRBD1 (6 bases). The CDR3 extends over 12 amino acids. The V gene's germline CDR1 is SGHRS and CDR2 YFSETQ. V gave up 5 bases and J gave up 8 bases, with 11 bases separating them. The CDR3 DNA reads as TGCGCCAGCAGAACAGGGACATATGAGCAGTTCTTC. Protein: CASRTGTYEQFF. Full variable domain (missing parts from reference TRBV5-1 and TRBJ2-1): KAGVTQTPRYLIKTRGQQVTLSCSPISGHRSVSWYQQTPGQGLQFLFEYFSETQRNKGNFPGRFSGRQFSNSRSEMNVSTLELGDSALYLCASRTGTYEQFFGPGTRLTVL.

This chain joins TRBV6-4 and TRBJ2-1; tentatively, D is TRBD1 (6 bases). The CDR3 spans 14 residues. Trimming took off 0 bases at V and 8 bases at J, with 11 bases between the two ends. From germline, CDR1 is MRHNA and CDR2 SNTAGT. The CDR3 loop reads CASSDSVGADEQFF. The CDR3, as DNA: TGTGCCAGCAGTGACTCGGTGGGGGCAGATGAGCAGTTCTTC.

The gene calls are TRBV6-1 and TRBJ1-4, with 7 bases fitting TRBD1. CDR3 length: 14 residues. CDR1 is MNHNS, CDR2 SASEGT, per germline. Losses at the gene ends were 6 bases for V and 6 bases for J; bases not matched to a gene: 7. This CDR3 is CASSLGTDYEKLFF. The CDR3 region has the DNA TGTGCCAGCAGCCTCGGGACAGACTATGAAAAACTGTTTTTT.

Remarks on this clone: One junction end does not reproduce the germline sequence, and a read error may be involved. The identical CDR3 is also encoded by other nucleotide sequences in the sample. The chain combines TRBV7-7 with TRBJ2-5, with 7 bases identical to TRBD1. This CDR3 contains 14 residues. Germline V gives CDR1 SSHAT, CDR2 FNYEAQ (reference sequence). The CDR3 here is CASSLQGRQETQYF. The CDR3, as DNA: TGTGCTAGCAGCCTACAGGGGCGACAAGAGACCCAGTACTTC. The full variable domain, with the rest looked up from reference TRBV7-7 and TRBJ2-5, is GAGVSQSPRYKVTKRGQDVTLRCDPISSHATLYWYQQALGQGPEFLTYFNYEAQPDKSGLPSDRFSAERPEGSISTLTIQRTEQRDSAMYRCASSLQGRQETQYFGPGTRLLVL.

This rearrangement joins TRBV6-4 to TRBJ2-6; D unclear. The CDR3 totals 14 residues. Germline V gives CDR1 MRHNA, CDR2 SNTAGT. V was cut by 3 bases and J by 0 bases, with 3 bases left in between. In DNA, the CDR3 is TGTGCCAGCAGTGAAGCCTCTGGGGCCAACGTCCTGACTTTC. This gives the protein CASSEASGANVLTF.

By frequency in the sample, this clone is hyperexpanded. The CDR3 here is CASSLSSEGHQETQYF. The DNA of the CDR3 is TGCGCCAGCAGCTTGAGCTCCGAGGGCCACCAAGAGACCCAGTACTTC. The gene calls are TRBV5-1 and TRBJ2-5; tentatively, D is TRBD2 (5 bases). V was pared by 1 base and J by 0 bases, with 13 bases between. The CDR3 runs to 16 residues. CDR1 is SGHRS, CDR2 YFSETQ, per germline.

This clone was found a few times. V usage is TRBV6-1 and J usage is TRBJ2-7, with 11 nucleotides matching TRBD2. V lost 5 bases, J lost 2 bases, and 5 bases stayed unmatched. CDR1 is MNHNS, CDR2 SASEGT, per germline. This CDR3 has 15 amino acids. CDR3 bases: TGTGCCAGCAGTATGGGACTAGCGGAGGCCTACGAGCAGTACTTC. Its translation is CASSMGLAEAYEQYF.